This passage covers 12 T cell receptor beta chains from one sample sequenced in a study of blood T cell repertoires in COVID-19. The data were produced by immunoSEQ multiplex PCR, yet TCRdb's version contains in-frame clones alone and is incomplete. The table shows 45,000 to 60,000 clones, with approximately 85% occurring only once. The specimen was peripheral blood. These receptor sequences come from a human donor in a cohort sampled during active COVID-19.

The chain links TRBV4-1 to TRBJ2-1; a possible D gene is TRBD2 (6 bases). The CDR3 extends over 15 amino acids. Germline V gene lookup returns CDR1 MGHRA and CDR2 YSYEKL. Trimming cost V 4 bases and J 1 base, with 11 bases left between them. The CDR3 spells CASSLSSASYNEQFF. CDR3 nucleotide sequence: TGCGCCAGCAGCCTGTCTAGCGCGTCCTACAATGAGCAGTTCTTC.

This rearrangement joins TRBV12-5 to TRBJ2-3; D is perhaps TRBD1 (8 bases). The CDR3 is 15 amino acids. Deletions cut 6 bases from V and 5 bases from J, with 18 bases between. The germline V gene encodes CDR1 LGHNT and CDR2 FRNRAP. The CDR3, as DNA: TGTGCTAGTGGGATCAGGGGGCGCGGGGGAGATACGCAGTATTTT. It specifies CASGIRGRGGDTQYF.

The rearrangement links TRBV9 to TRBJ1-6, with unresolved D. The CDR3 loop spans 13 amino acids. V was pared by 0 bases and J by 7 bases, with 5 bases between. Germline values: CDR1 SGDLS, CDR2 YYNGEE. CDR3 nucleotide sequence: TGTGCCAGCAGCGTAGTGCTAAATTCACCCCTCCACTTT. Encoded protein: CASSVVLNSPLHF.

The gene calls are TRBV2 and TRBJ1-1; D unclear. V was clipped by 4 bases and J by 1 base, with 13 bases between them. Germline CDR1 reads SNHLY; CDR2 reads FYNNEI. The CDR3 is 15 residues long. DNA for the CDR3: TGTGCCAGCAGTGGGGGAGAGGGCAGGAACACTGAAGCTTTCTTT. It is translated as CASSGGEGRNTEAFF.

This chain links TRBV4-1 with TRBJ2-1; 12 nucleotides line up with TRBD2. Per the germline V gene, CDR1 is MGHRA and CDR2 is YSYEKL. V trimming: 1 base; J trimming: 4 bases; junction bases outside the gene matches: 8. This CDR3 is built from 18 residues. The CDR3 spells CASSQGAAGLAGYNEQFF. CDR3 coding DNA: TGCGCCAGCAGCCAAGGAGCGGCGGGACTAGCGGGTTACAATGAGCAGTTCTTC.

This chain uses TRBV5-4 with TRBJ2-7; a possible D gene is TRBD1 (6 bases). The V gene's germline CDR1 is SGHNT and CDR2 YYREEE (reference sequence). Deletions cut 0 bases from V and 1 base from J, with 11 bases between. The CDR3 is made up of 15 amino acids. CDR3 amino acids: CASSLGRQGSYEQYF. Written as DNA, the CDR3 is TGTGCCAGCAGCTTGGGGAGGCAGGGGTCCTACGAGCAGTACTTC.

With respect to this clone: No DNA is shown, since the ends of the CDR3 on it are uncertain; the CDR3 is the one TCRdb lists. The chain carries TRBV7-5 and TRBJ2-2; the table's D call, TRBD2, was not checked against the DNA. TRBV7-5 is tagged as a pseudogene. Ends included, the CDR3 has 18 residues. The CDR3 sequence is CVRSSLRWASGNTGELFF.

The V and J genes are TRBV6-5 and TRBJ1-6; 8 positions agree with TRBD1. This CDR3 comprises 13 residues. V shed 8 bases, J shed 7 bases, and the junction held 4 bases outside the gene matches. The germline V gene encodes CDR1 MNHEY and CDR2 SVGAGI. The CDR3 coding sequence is TGTGCCAGCGGGACAGGAGGGAATTCACCCCTCCACTTT. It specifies CASGTGGNSPLHF.

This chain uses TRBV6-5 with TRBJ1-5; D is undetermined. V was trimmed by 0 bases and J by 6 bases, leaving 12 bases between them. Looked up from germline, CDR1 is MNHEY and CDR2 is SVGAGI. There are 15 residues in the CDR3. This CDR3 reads CASSYSSGGAQPQHF. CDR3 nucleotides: TGTGCCAGCAGTTACTCGAGCGGCGGAGCTCAGCCCCAGCATTTT.

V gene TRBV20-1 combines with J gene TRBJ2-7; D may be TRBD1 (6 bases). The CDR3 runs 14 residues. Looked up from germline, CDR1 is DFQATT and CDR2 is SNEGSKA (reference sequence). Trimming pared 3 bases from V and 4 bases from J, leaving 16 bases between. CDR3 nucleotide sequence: TGCAGTGCTAGTTGGACAGCCCGTCCGTACGAGCAGTACTTC. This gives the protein CSASWTARPYEQYF.

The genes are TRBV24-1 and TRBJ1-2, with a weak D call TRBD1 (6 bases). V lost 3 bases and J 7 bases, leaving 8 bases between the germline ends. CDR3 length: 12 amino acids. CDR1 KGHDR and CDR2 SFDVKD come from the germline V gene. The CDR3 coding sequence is TGTGCCACCAGTGATAGGGACACTGGCTACACCTTC. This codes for CATSDRDTGYTF.

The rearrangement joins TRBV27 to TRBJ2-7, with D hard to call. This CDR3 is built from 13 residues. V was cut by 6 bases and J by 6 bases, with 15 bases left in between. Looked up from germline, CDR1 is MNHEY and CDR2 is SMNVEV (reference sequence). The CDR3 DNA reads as TGTGCCAGCAGCCCCCAGGATCAAATCGAGCAGTACTTC. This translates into CASSPQDQIEQYF.